The rows below give T cell receptor beta chains drawn from one sample of a study of blood T cells in healthy people across ages. Each CDR3 protein is one row after TCRdb ran MiXCR on the 5' RACE reads. The sample yields about 1.8 million distinct CDR3 sequences, 49% seen once. The sequenced sample consisted of blood. These receptors were obtained from a woman aged 40 to 55 in good health. Both conserved end residues are part of each CDR3. A D gene is named only where the DNA matches it firmly. Only some rows state a clone size, as once, few, many or a class for expanded clones.

v_gene: TRBV10-3; abundance: -; d_gene: TRBD1; j_gene: TRBJ1-1; CDR3aa: CAISAGQMNTEAFF; CDR3nt: TGTGCCATCAGTGCGGGACAGATGAACACTGAAGCTTTCTTT
v_gene: TRBV4-2; abundance: few; d_gene: TRBD2; j_gene: TRBJ2-5; CDR3aa: CASSQGGTSVRQETQYF; CDR3nt: TGTGCCAGCAGCCAAGGGGGGACTAGCGTCCGACAAGAGACCCAGTACTTC
v_gene: TRBV5-5; abundance: -; d_gene: -; j_gene: TRBJ2-7; CDR3aa: CASSVSGGVYEQYF; CDR3nt: TGTGCCAGCAGCGTGTCTGGTGGGGTATACGAGCAGTACTTC
v_gene: TRBV7-8; abundance: -; d_gene: -; j_gene: TRBJ2-5; CDR3aa: CASSLSPGGGRQETQYF; CDR3nt: TGTGCCAGCAGCTTAAGTCCTGGCGGGGGCCGCCAAGAGACCCAGTACTTC
v_gene: TRBV7-2; abundance: few; d_gene: TRBD2; j_gene: TRBJ2-7; CDR3aa: CASSPAGLAGGLREQYF; CDR3nt: TGTGCCAGCAGCCCGGCGGGACTAGCGGGGGGGCTTAGAGAGCAGTACTTC
v_gene: TRBV6-1; abundance: few; d_gene: TRBD2; j_gene: TRBJ2-7; CDR3aa: CASRKGFLAEIYEQYF; CDR3nt: TGTGCCAGCAGAAAGGGCTTTCTAGCGGAAATCTACGAGCAGTACTTC
v_gene: TRBV7-2; abundance: few; d_gene: -; j_gene: TRBJ2-1; CDR3aa: CASSPRGRGVPNEQFF; CDR3nt: TGTGCCAGCAGCCCCCGGGGCAGGGGAGTTCCTAATGAGCAGTTCTTC
v_gene: TRBV12-3/TRBV12-4; abundance: -; d_gene: -; j_gene: TRBJ2-5; CDR3aa: CASSFRRVGEYF; CDR3nt: TGTGCCAGCAGTTTTCGCCGCGTCGGGGAGTACTTC
v_gene: TRBV2; abundance: -; d_gene: TRBD1; j_gene: TRBJ2-4; CDR3aa: CASGRWTGKGNIQYF; CDR3nt: TGTGCCAGCGGACGATGGACAGGGAAGGGAAACATTCAGTACTTC
v_gene: TRBV6-2/TRBV6-3; abundance: -; d_gene: -; j_gene: TRBJ2-1; CDR3aa: CASSYHRESSYNEQFF; CDR3nt: TGTGCCAGCAGTTACCACAGGGAAAGCTCCTACAATGAGCAGTTCTTC
v_gene: TRBV24-1; abundance: -; d_gene: -; j_gene: TRBJ2-3; CDR3aa: CATSDPGIRTDTQYF; CDR3nt: TGTGCCACCAGTGATCCAGGGATTCGCACAGATACGCAGTATTTT
v_gene: TRBV18; abundance: once; d_gene: -; j_gene: TRBJ2-5; CDR3aa: CASSPLDSEQETQYF; CDR3nt: TGTGCCAGCTCACCACTCGACAGCGAACAAGAGACCCAGTACTTC
v_gene: TRBV12-3/TRBV12-4; abundance: -; d_gene: -; j_gene: TRBJ2-1; CDR3aa: CASRGFGSNNEQFF; CDR3nt: TGTGCCAGCAGGGGCTTTGGTTCCAACAATGAGCAGTTCTTC
v_gene: TRBV14; abundance: -; d_gene: -; j_gene: TRBJ2-7; CDR3aa: CASSQGGGGWEQYF; CDR3nt: TGTGCCAGCAGCCAAGGTGGAGGGGGCTGGGAGCAGTACTTC
v_gene: TRBV7-7; abundance: few; d_gene: -; j_gene: TRBJ2-5; CDR3aa: CATGETQYF; CDR3nt: TGTGCTACCGGGGAGACCCAGTACTTC
v_gene: TRBV6-2/TRBV6-3; abundance: -; d_gene: -; j_gene: TRBJ2-6; CDR3aa: CASSYSVRSGANVLTF; CDR3nt: TGTGCCAGCAGTTACTCGGTCCGCTCTGGGGCCAACGTCCTGACTTTC
v_gene: TRBV6-6; abundance: -; d_gene: -; j_gene: TRBJ1-4; CDR3aa: CASSPARQNEKLFF; CDR3nt: TGTGCCAGCAGTCCCGCCAGGCAGAATGAAAAACTGTTTTTT
v_gene: TRBV6-1; abundance: few; d_gene: -; j_gene: TRBJ2-7; CDR3aa: CASSEWTSYEQYF; CDR3nt: TGTGCCAGCAGTGAATGGACCTCCTACGAGCAGTACTTC
v_gene: TRBV7-2; abundance: -; d_gene: TRBD1; j_gene: TRBJ1-4; CDR3aa: CASSARTGFNEKLFF; CDR3nt: TGTGCCAGCAGCGCCCGGACAGGGTTTAATGAAAAACTGTTTTTT
v_gene: TRBV7-3; abundance: -; d_gene: TRBD2; j_gene: TRBJ2-1; CDR3aa: CASSSQAGGLYEQFF; CDR3nt: TGTGCCAGCAGCTCCCAAGCGGGGGGGCTGTATGAGCAGTTCTTC
v_gene: TRBV6-2/TRBV6-3; abundance: -; d_gene: -; j_gene: TRBJ1-5; CDR3aa: CASRDRGPDNQPQHF; CDR3nt: TGTGCCAGCAGAGACAGAGGGCCAGACAATCAGCCCCAGCATTTT
v_gene: TRBV20-1; abundance: -; d_gene: -; j_gene: TRBJ2-7; CDR3aa: CSARTGTSSYEQYF; CDR3nt: TGCAGTGCCAGAACCGGGACGTCCTCCTACGAGCAGTACTTC
v_gene: TRBV6-2/TRBV6-3; abundance: many; d_gene: TRBD1; j_gene: TRBJ2-7; CDR3aa: CASRTGQGLYEQYF; CDR3nt: TGTGCCAGCAGAACCGGACAGGGGCTCTACGAGCAGTACTTC
v_gene: TRBV20-1; abundance: -; d_gene: -; j_gene: TRBJ1-2; CDR3aa: CSAIEDSYGYTF; CDR3nt: TGCAGTGCTATCGAGGACAGCTATGGCTACACCTTC
v_gene: TRBV6-1; abundance: -; d_gene: -; j_gene: TRBJ2-1; CDR3aa: CATDRSSFNEQFF; CDR3nt: TGTGCCACCGACAGGAGTTCATTCAATGAGCAGTTCTTC
v_gene: TRBV7-8; abundance: -; d_gene: -; j_gene: TRBJ2-5; CDR3aa: CASSLARAGSGEQYF; CDR3nt: TGTGCCAGCAGCTTAGCGCGGGCCGGATCCGGGGAGCAGTACTTC
v_gene: TRBV7-2; abundance: -; d_gene: -; j_gene: TRBJ1-6; CDR3aa: CASTLGPWNSPPHF; CDR3nt: TGTGCCAGCACCTTGGGCCCGTGGAATTCACCCCCCCACTTT
v_gene: TRBV28; abundance: -; d_gene: -; j_gene: TRBJ2-7; CDR3aa: CASSQGGEPYEQYF; CDR3nt: TGTGCCAGCAGTCAAGGGGGTGAACCCTACGAGCAGTACTTC
v_gene: TRBV6-2/TRBV6-3; abundance: many; d_gene: -; j_gene: TRBJ2-6; CDR3aa: CASKASGANVLTF; CDR3nt: TGTGCCAGCAAGGCCTCTGGGGCCAACGTCCTGACTTTC
v_gene: TRBV6-5; abundance: -; d_gene: -; j_gene: TRBJ1-5; CDR3aa: CASSYSSGPNQPQHF; CDR3nt: TGTGCCAGCAGTTACTCGTCAGGTCCAAATCAGCCCCAGCATTTT
v_gene: TRBV29-1; abundance: few; d_gene: -; j_gene: TRBJ1-2; CDR3aa: CSVEQGIYGYTF; CDR3nt: TGCAGCGTTGAACAGGGAATCTATGGCTACACCTTC
v_gene: TRBV4-1; abundance: many; d_gene: -; j_gene: TRBJ2-1; CDR3aa: CASSQSVTYNEQFF; CDR3nt: TGCGCCAGCAGCCAGAGTGTGACCTACAATGAGCAGTTCTTC
v_gene: TRBV10-3; abundance: many; d_gene: -; j_gene: TRBJ2-3; CDR3aa: CAISEERDTQYF; CDR3nt: TGTGCCATCAGTGAGGAACGGGATACGCAGTATTTT
v_gene: TRBV12-3/TRBV12-4; abundance: few; d_gene: TRBD1; j_gene: TRBJ2-7; CDR3aa: CASSRTGSYNEQYF; CDR3nt: TGTGCCAGCAGTAGGACAGGCTCCTACAATGAGCAGTACTTC
v_gene: TRBV12-3/TRBV12-4; abundance: many; d_gene: TRBD1; j_gene: TRBJ1-4; CDR3aa: CASSLLGQGGEKLFF; CDR3nt: TGTGCCAGCAGTTTATTGGGACAGGGGGGAGAAAAACTGTTTTTT
v_gene: TRBV5-1; abundance: -; d_gene: -; j_gene: TRBJ2-1; CDR3aa: CASRGAEGNEQFF; CDR3nt: TGCGCCAGCAGGGGGGCAGAGGGCAATGAGCAGTTCTTC
v_gene: TRBV5-6; abundance: -; d_gene: -; j_gene: TRBJ1-5; CDR3aa: CASSLATGSLNQPQHF; CDR3nt: TGTGCCAGCAGCCTAGCGACGGGCTCTCTCAATCAGCCCCAGCATTTT
v_gene: TRBV2; abundance: -; d_gene: -; j_gene: TRBJ2-1; CDR3aa: CASSYGPGMEQFF; CDR3nt: TGTGCCAGCAGTTATGGACCCGGGATGGAGCAGTTCTTC
v_gene: TRBV10-2; abundance: -; d_gene: -; j_gene: TRBJ2-3; CDR3aa: CASSESRRVGVYTQYF; CDR3nt: TGCGCCAGCAGTGAGTCAAGGCGCGTCGGGGTATATACGCAGTATTTT
v_gene: TRBV27; abundance: -; d_gene: -; j_gene: TRBJ2-3; CDR3aa: CASSLWGASQYF; CDR3nt: TGTGCCAGCAGTTTATGGGGGGCTTCGCAGTATTTT
v_gene: TRBV20-1; abundance: -; d_gene: -; j_gene: TRBJ2-1; CDR3aa: CSGPIINGVGYNEQFF; CDR3nt: TGCAGCGGGCCGATTATCAACGGGGTCGGGTACAATGAGCAGTTCTTC
v_gene: TRBV24-1; abundance: many; d_gene: TRBD1; j_gene: TRBJ2-5; CDR3aa: CATGQGAETQYF; CDR3nt: TGTGCCACGGGACAGGGGGCTGAGACCCAGTACTTC
v_gene: TRBV7-9; abundance: -; d_gene: TRBD1; j_gene: TRBJ1-2; CDR3aa: CASRTGEGYGYTF; CDR3nt: TGTGCCAGCAGGACAGGGGAGGGCTATGGCTACACCTTC
v_gene: TRBV5-1; abundance: -; d_gene: TRBD1; j_gene: TRBJ1-4; CDR3aa: CASSPLRQGNEKLFF; CDR3nt: TGCGCCAGCAGCCCACTGCGACAGGGGAATGAAAAACTGTTTTTT
v_gene: TRBV2; abundance: -; d_gene: TRBD1; j_gene: TRBJ2-1; CDR3aa: CASRGTAQFNEQFF; CDR3nt: TGTGCCAGCAGAGGGACAGCGCAGTTTAATGAGCAGTTCTTC
v_gene: TRBV29-1; abundance: few; d_gene: -; j_gene: TRBJ1-5; CDR3aa: CSVQLNQGWNQPQHF; CDR3nt: TGCAGCGTTCAGCTAAATCAGGGTTGGAATCAGCCCCAGCATTTT
v_gene: TRBV19; abundance: -; d_gene: -; j_gene: TRBJ2-5; CDR3aa: CAIHRMSTMETQYF; CDR3nt: TGTGCCATCCACAGGATGAGTACAATGGAGACCCAGTACTTC
v_gene: TRBV4-3; abundance: -; d_gene: TRBD1; j_gene: TRBJ1-2; CDR3aa: CASSHDRGLPGYGYTF; CDR3nt: TGCGCCAGCAGCCACGACAGGGGGCTTCCGGGCTATGGCTACACCTTC
v_gene: TRBV6-2/TRBV6-3; abundance: -; d_gene: -; j_gene: TRBJ2-6; CDR3aa: CASSPWIGGTWGANVLTF; CDR3nt: TGTGCCAGCAGTCCCTGGATCGGCGGGACGTGGGGGGCCAACGTCCTGACTTTC
v_gene: TRBV28; abundance: -; d_gene: TRBD1; j_gene: TRBJ2-5; CDR3aa: CASSFIAGTGGEQYF; CDR3nt: TGTGCCAGCAGTTTTATCGCCGGGACAGGGGGAGAGCAGTACTTC
v_gene: TRBV24-1; abundance: -; d_gene: -; j_gene: TRBJ1-2; CDR3aa: CATSDSRFIYGYTF; CDR3nt: TGTGCCACCAGTGATTCCAGGTTTATCTATGGCTACACCTTC